Below, 32 T cell receptor beta chains from the same sample are listed, as sequenced in a study of cytomegalovirus exposure and HLA in healthy donors. Amplification used 60 Vbeta primers and 13 Jbeta primers. The repertoire was sequenced with immunoSEQ multiplex PCR; TCRdb's copy has only in-frame clones and lacks some. The sample includes about 67,000 clones, 60% to 80% of them seen just once. Sequencing was carried out using PBMCs. The receptor source for this set is a man in his fifties or sixties in good health and CMV-seropositive.

This sequence joins TRBV6-1 and TRBJ2-3; 9 nucleotides align to TRBD2. CDR1 is MNHNS and CDR2 is SASEGT in the germline V gene. The V gene end was trimmed by 6 bases and the J gene end by 3 bases; junction bases not matched to a gene: 7. This CDR3 region has 15 residues. The CDR3 sequence is CASRKTSGETDTQYF. In nucleotides, the CDR3 is TGTGCCAGCAGGAAGACTAGCGGAGAGACAGATACGCAGTATTTT.

The J gene is TRBJ2-7, the V gene TRBV7-9; D remains ambiguous. CDR1 is SEHNR, CDR2 FQNEAQ, per germline (reference sequence). This CDR3 has 14 amino acids. V was pared by 2 bases and J by 0 bases, with 8 bases between. The CDR3: CASSLSRNSYEQYF. The CDR3 nucleotides are TGTGCCAGCAGCTTATCCAGGAACTCCTACGAGCAGTACTTC.

The rearrangement links TRBV7-9 to TRBJ2-3; possible D gene TRBD1, 5 bases. Germline CDR1 and CDR2: SEHNR and FQNEAQ (reference sequence). This CDR3 comprises 15 residues. V lost 5 bases and J 0 bases, leaving 12 bases between the germline ends. The CDR3 nucleotides are TGTGCCAGCAGCCAACAGGAGTCTAGCACAGATACGCAGTATTTT. This translates into CASSQQESSTDTQYF.

The chain employs TRBV7-9 and TRBJ2-2; 11 nucleotides align to TRBD2. V dropped 11 bases and J dropped 7; count of bases not matched to a gene: 15. This CDR3 has 16 amino acids. CDR1 and CDR2 from the germline V gene are SEHNR and FQNEAQ (reference sequence). The CDR3 DNA reads as TGTGCCCTAGCACAGGGTAGCGGGAGGGCCGGCGGGGAGCTGTTTTTT. Protein product: CALAQGSGRAGGELFF.

The chain carries TRBV6-6 and TRBJ2-5; 7 nucleotides line up with TRBD1. Germline CDR1 reads MNHNY; CDR2 reads SVGAGI (reference sequence). Trimming removed 8 bases from V and 9 bases from J; junction bases left unmatched: 12. The CDR3 runs to 13 residues. The CDR3 DNA sequence: TGTGCCAGCGGGACAGAGACCAGAGTGGCCCAGTACTTC. It yields the protein CASGTETRVAQYF.

The gene calls are TRBV2 and TRBJ2-7; the match to TRBD2 covers 8 bases. Germline V lookup: CDR1 SNHLY, CDR2 FYNNEI. The ends lost 2 bases at V and 3 bases at J; junction bases unmatched: 3. This CDR3 is 14 amino acids long. Here the CDR3 DNA reads TGTGCCAGCAGTGAACTAGCGGGCTTCTACGAGCAGTACTTC. Translated: CASSELAGFYEQYF.

In its sample, this clone was seen a few times. V gene TRBV21-1 combines with J gene TRBJ2-1; the table's D call TRBD2 went unverified against the DNA. TRBV21-1 is flagged as a pseudogene. The CDR3 length is 21 residues. In nucleotides, the CDR3 is TGTGCCAGCAGCAAATCCAGCGGGAGGGCCATTCGGAGGGGTCGACACAATGAGCAGTTCTTC. This gives the protein CASSKSSGRAIRRGRHNEQFF.

CDR3 in DNA: TGTGCCACCACCCCCGGCAGGGGGCGAAGTATGACGAGTGAGCAGTTCTTC. Translating gives CATTPGRGRSMTSEQFF. The chain joins TRBV27 to TRBJ2-1; 8 bases agree with TRBD1. The V gene end was trimmed by 10 bases and the J gene end by 9 bases; junction bases not matched to a gene: 23. CDR3 size: 17 residues. CDR1 and CDR2 from the germline V gene are MNHEY and SMNVEV (reference sequence).

The DNA of the CDR3 is TGTGCCAGCGGTCACAGGGAAATGGGTCAGCCCCAGCATTTT. It translates to CASGHREMGQPQHF. The chain has TRBV6-6 and TRBJ1-5, with D possibly TRBD1 on 6 matching bases. Germline V CDR1 and CDR2: MNHNY, SVGAGI (reference sequence). The CDR3 covers 14 residues. V lost 8 bases and J lost 6, with 17 bases in between.

This clone appeared a few times. The chain carries TRBV19 and TRBJ2-1; D is possibly TRBD2 (6 bases). Germline V CDR1 and CDR2: LNHDA, SQIVND (reference sequence). Trimming removed 5 bases at V and 8 bases at J, with 19 bases between. The CDR3 length is 15 residues. The CDR3 region is CASSPPGSPGDEQFF. Here the CDR3 DNA reads TGTGCCAGTAGTCCCCCGGGCTCACCGGGGGATGAGCAGTTCTTC.

A few counts support this clone. The J gene is TRBJ2-1, the V gene TRBV7-2; 8 nucleotides agree with TRBD1. With 6 bases clipped from V and 3 bases from J, the junction kept 10 bases outside the gene matches. Looked up from germline, CDR1 is SGHTA and CDR2 is FQGNSA. CDR3 length equals 16 residues. The CDR3 nucleotides read TGTGCCAGCAGTCCAGGGGGCACCAACCGCTACAATGAGCAGTTCTTC. This encodes CASSPGGTNRYNEQFF.

This chain links TRBV29-1 with TRBJ1-2, with D possibly being TRBD1 (6 bases). V was clipped by 6 bases and J by 8 bases, with 16 bases between them. The CDR3 is 12 amino acids. Germline lookup yields CDR1 SQVTM and CDR2 ANQGSEA. The CDR3: CSVPGTYGGYTF. The CDR3 nucleotides are TGCAGCGTACCCGGGACATACGGCGGCTACACCTTC.

This chain connects TRBV6-5 to TRBJ2-1; 8 positions match TRBD2. Per the germline V gene, CDR1 is MNHEY and CDR2 is SVGAGI. The J segment lost 8 bases and the V segment lost 7 bases, leaving 13 bases of the junction unmatched. CDR3 size: 15 residues. The CDR3 sequence is CASTLGAGGSHEQFF. DNA of the CDR3: TGTGCCAGCACCCTAGGGGCGGGAGGCAGCCATGAGCAGTTCTTC.

The chain carries TRBV2 and TRBJ2-5, with 8 bases identical to TRBD1. V was clipped by 3 bases and J by 5 bases; unmatched bases: 8. CDR1 and CDR2 from the germline V gene are SNHLY and FYNNEI. The CDR3 runs 15 residues. Here the CDR3 reads CASSEGTGLRETQYF. The CDR3 DNA sequence: TGTGCCAGCAGTGAGGGGACAGGTTTAAGGGAGACCCAGTACTTC.

The chain carries TRBV6-1 and TRBJ1-6; TRBD1 aligns across 9 bases. V was pared by 7 bases and J by 8 bases, with 6 bases of the junction left unmatched. Germline CDR1 is MNHNS and CDR2 is SASEGT. The CDR3 spans 14 residues. The CDR3 coding sequence is TGTGCCAGCACCCGGACAGGGGTGTATTCACCCCTCCACTTT. It encodes CASTRTGVYSPLHF.

The gene calls are TRBV11-2 and TRBJ2-5; 9 nucleotides line up with TRBD2. The CDR3 covers 15 residues. Germline V gives CDR1 SGHAT, CDR2 FQNNGV. The V gene end was trimmed by 7 bases and the J gene end by 6 bases; junction bases not matched to a gene: 12. CDR3 loop: CASIPAAGGRQTQYF. The CDR3 nucleotides are TGTGCCAGCATCCCGGCGGCGGGAGGGCGGCAGACCCAGTACTTC.

This chain connects TRBV27 to TRBJ1-5; 7 nucleotides align to TRBD1. Trimming at V came to 1 base and at J to 7 bases, leaving 13 bases not matched to a gene. The CDR3 is 17 amino acids. Germline V lookup: CDR1 MNHEY, CDR2 SMNVEV (reference sequence). CDR3 sequence: CASSLYGTANSGQPQHF. The CDR3 DNA sequence: TGTGCCAGCAGTTTATACGGGACAGCGAATAGTGGGCAGCCCCAGCATTTT.

CDR3 loop: CASSWEGGYSYEQYF. CDR3 nucleotides: TGTGCCAGCAGCTGGGAGGGCGGCTACTCCTACGAGCAGTACTTC. The rearrangement joins TRBV5-4 to TRBJ2-7; 7 bases match TRBD2. CDR1 and CDR2 (germline): SGHNT, YYREEE (reference sequence). The J segment lost 0 bases and the V segment lost 3 bases, leaving 6 bases of the junction unmatched. The CDR3 length is 15 residues.

This rearrangement joins TRBV7-2 to TRBJ2-1; 9 bases are shared with TRBD2. The germline gives CDR1 SGHTA, CDR2 FQGNSA. V lost 2 bases and J lost 6; bases outside the gene matches: 5. The CDR3 length is 15 residues. CDR3: CASSLRGSGGNEQFF. The CDR3 nucleotides read TGTGCCAGCAGCTTAAGGGGTAGCGGGGGCAATGAGCAGTTCTTC. The complete variable domain, with remaining parts taken from reference TRBV7-2 and TRBJ2-1, reads GAGVSQSPSNKVTEKGKDVELRCDPISGHTALYWYRQSLGQGLEFLIYFQGNSAPDKSGLPSDRFSAERTGGSVSTLTIQRTQQEDSAVYLCASSLRGSGGNEQFFGPGTRLTVL.

CDR3 nucleotide sequence: TGTGCCAGTAACCGGGACAGAACAATGAACACTGAAGCTTTCTTT. Protein sequence: CASNRDRTMNTEAFF. The chain links TRBV19 to TRBJ1-1, with TRBD1 identical over 7 bases. Germline V gene data show CDR1 as LNHDA and CDR2 as SQIVND (reference sequence). CDR3 size: 15 residues. V gave up 7 bases and J gave up 0 bases; unmatched junction bases: 8.

The gene calls are TRBV29-1 and TRBJ1-1; D remains unclear. V shed 4 bases and J shed 4 bases, with 7 bases lying between them. Germline V gene sequence: CDR1 SQVTM, CDR2 ANQGSEA. The CDR3 length is 11 residues. The CDR3 bases are TGCAGCGTTGTTGCCGGCACTGAAGCTTTCTTT. Translating it yields CSVVAGTEAFF.

This clone has more than one count but fewer than ten. The chain recombines TRBV11-3 with TRBJ2-1, with D unclear. The germline V and J ends were trimmed by 4 bases and 5 bases, with 15 bases remaining between them. This CDR3 contains 15 residues. CDR1 and CDR2 (germline): SGHNT, YENEEA. The CDR3 loop is CASSSPPRHHNEQFF. The DNA for the CDR3 is TGTGCCAGCAGCTCCCCTCCGCGGCACCACAATGAGCAGTTCTTC.

V is TRBV21-1 and J is TRBJ1-2; the listed D gene, TRBD1, was not tested against the DNA. TRBV21-1 is an annotated pseudogene. The CDR3 runs to 19 residues. The CDR3 sequence: CASQHEPSGTGNKGYGYTF. CDR3 nucleotides: TGTGCCAGCCAACACGAACCTTCCGGGACAGGGAACAAAGGCTATGGCTACACCTTC.

This chain uses TRBV19 with TRBJ1-1, with a tentative D call TRBD1 (6 bases). CDR3 length: 15 residues. The germline V and J ends were trimmed by 8 bases and 0 bases, with 16 bases remaining between them. The germline gives CDR1 LNHDA, CDR2 SQIVND (reference sequence). The CDR3 sequence is CASRQGLVMNTEAFF. CDR3 DNA: TGTGCCAGTCGGCAGGGGCTTGTCATGAACACTGAAGCTTTCTTT.

The chain combines TRBV10-3 with TRBJ2-5; D is possibly TRBD1 (7 bases). V lost 7 bases to trimming and J lost 5 bases, with 14 bases between them. This CDR3 is 13 amino acids long. The germline V gene encodes CDR1 ENHRY and CDR2 SYGVKD. This CDR3 is CAINTGAGETQYF. CDR3 nucleotides: TGTGCCATCAATACAGGGGCGGGGGAGACCCAGTACTTC.

This clone turned up a few times. The chain uses TRBV6-4 and TRBJ2-1; 10 nucleotides agree with TRBD2. This CDR3 spans 16 amino acids. With 0 bases clipped from V and 8 bases from J, the junction kept 7 bases outside the gene matches. Looked up from germline, CDR1 is MRHNA and CDR2 is SNTAGT. The CDR3 protein is CASSDSTSGNADEQFF. In nucleotides, the CDR3 is TGTGCCAGCAGTGACTCTACTAGCGGGAACGCGGATGAGCAGTTCTTC.

J is TRBJ2-2 and V is TRBV29-1; 8 bases fit TRBD1. CDR3 length: 15 amino acids. Trimming removed 6 bases from V and 3 bases from J; junction bases left unmatched: 9. Germline loops: CDR1 SQVTM, CDR2 ANQGSEA. CDR3 region: CSVRQTGVHTGELFF. The DNA for the CDR3 is TGCAGCGTCCGGCAGACAGGGGTGCACACCGGGGAGCTGTTTTTT.

The J gene is TRBJ2-5, the V gene TRBV7-2, with 7 nucleotides matching TRBD2. CDR3 size: 15 residues. Germline assignment: CDR1 SGHTA and CDR2 FQGNSA. V was clipped by 5 bases and J by 4 bases; unmatched bases: 10. CDR3 amino acids: CASSQGAGLRETQYF. The CDR3 DNA reads TGTGCCAGCAGCCAGGGAGCGGGGCTACGAGAGACCCAGTACTTC.

V is TRBV5-1 and J is TRBJ2-7; 10 bases align to TRBD2. Germline CDR1 reads SGHRS; CDR2 reads YFSETQ. With 2 bases clipped from V and 3 bases from J, the junction kept 2 bases outside the gene matches. This CDR3 has 14 residues. CDR3 sequence (DNA): TGCGCCAGCAGCTTCGCTAGCGGGGGCTACGAGCAGTACTTC. It translates to CASSFASGGYEQYF.

This rearrangement joins TRBV2 to TRBJ1-3; D is perhaps TRBD1 (5 bases). Germline V gives CDR1 SNHLY, CDR2 FYNNEI. Trimming cost V 3 bases and J 8 bases, with 17 bases left between them. The CDR3 consists of 15 residues. In DNA, the CDR3 is TGTGCCAGCAGTGACCCGGGACTCAGAGAGGACACCATATATTTT. It specifies CASSDPGLREDTIYF. Filled out from reference TRBV2 and TRBJ1-3, the complete variable domain reads EPEVTQTPSHQVTQMGQEVILRCVPISNHLYFYWYRQILGQKVEFLVSFYNNEISEKSEIFDDQFSVERPDGSNFTLKIRSTKLEDSAMYFCASSDPGLREDTIYFGEGSWLTVV.

Worth noting for this clone: An end of the junction does not agree with germline; a read error may underlie this. The CDR3 nucleotides read TGTGCTAGCAGCTTAGAGACTCTGAACACCGGGGAGCTGTTTTTT. Its translation is CASSLETLNTGELFF. The chain has TRBV7-7 and TRBJ2-2; no reliable D call. The length of the CDR3 is 15 residues. CDR1 and CDR2 (germline): SSHAT, FNYEAQ (reference sequence). Full variable domain (missing parts from reference TRBV7-7 and TRBJ2-2): GAGVSQSPRYKVTKRGQDVTLRCDPISSHATLYWYQQALGQGPEFLTYFNYEAQPDKSGLPSDRFSAERPEGSISTLTIQRTEQRDSAMYRCASSLETLNTGELFFGEGSRLTVL.

This clone was counted between two and nine times. The chain has TRBV7-9 and TRBJ1-3, with 8 positions matching TRBD1. CDR1 is SEHNR, CDR2 FQNEAQ, per germline (reference sequence). The CDR3 covers 15 residues. V shed 3 bases and J 0 bases; nucleotides not matched to a gene: 1. In DNA form, the CDR3 reads TGTGCCAGCAGCTTGACAGGGGACTCTGGAAACACCATATATTTT. Protein: CASSLTGDSGNTIYF.